This TCR beta chain was identified in a study of blood T cell repertoires in COVID-19. The method was immunoSEQ multiplex PCR; TCRdb's version includes in-frame clones alone and lacks a portion of them. The data hold 140,000 to 150,000 clones, with 84% observed a single time. Germline lookup yields CDR1 SNHLY and CDR2 FYNNEI. The V gene end was trimmed by 6 bases and the J gene end by 0 bases; junction bases not matched to a gene: 9. CDR3 length: 16 residues. This clone was detected a few times. Input material: PBMCs or T cells enriched from blood (not recorded which). This TCR derives from a woman aged 45-59 years with acute COVID-19. J is TRBJ2-3 and V is TRBV2; TRBD2 agrees at 7 bases. The CDR3 is CASSKMTSSSTDTQYF. In DNA form, the CDR3 reads TGTGCCAGCAGCAAGATGACTAGCTCTAGCACAGATACGCAGTATTTT.